The 10 T cell receptor beta chains reported below all come from one sample, sequenced in a study of shared clonotypes between healthy human individuals. Profiling relied on immunoSEQ multiplex PCR, and the TCRdb table lists in-frame clones only, not all of them. The table has hundreds of thousands of clones, approximately 96% seen once. In the naive CD8 group, cells lacked CD45RO and were positively selected for CCR7, so terminally differentiated effector memory CD45RA+ cells were left out. Sequenced sample: naive CD8+ T cells sorted from blood. The receptor set was obtained from a woman aged 25 to 39 in good health.

This clone showed up just once. This rearrangement joins TRBV6-6 to TRBJ1-1; D unresolved. The germline CDR1 and CDR2 sequences are MNHNY and SVGAGI (reference sequence). This CDR3 comprises 13 residues. Trimming removed 7 bases at V and 0 bases at J, with 9 bases between. The CDR3 here is CASKLAMNTEAFF. In DNA form, the CDR3 reads TGTGCCAGCAAGCTAGCGATGAACACTGAAGCTTTCTTT.

This chain links TRBV11-2 with TRBJ2-7, with 7 bases matching TRBD1. Germline V gene lookup returns CDR1 SGHAT and CDR2 FQNNGV. This CDR3 is built from 14 residues. V lost 3 bases to trimming and J lost 0 bases; unmatched junction nucleotides: 2. CDR3 amino acids: CASSFPGGSYEQYF. Written as DNA, the CDR3 is TGTGCCAGCAGCTTCCCAGGGGGCTCCTACGAGCAGTACTTC.

This sequence joins TRBV11-3 and TRBJ2-7; maybe TRBD2 (6 bases). The CDR3 length is 13 residues. CDR1 and CDR2 (germline): SGHNT, YENEEA. Trimming removed 3 bases from V and 0 bases from J, with 6 bases in between. CDR3 sequence: CASSFGSSYEQYF. The CDR3 DNA is TGTGCCAGCAGCTTCGGGAGCTCCTACGAGCAGTACTTC.

The chain links TRBV7-9 to TRBJ2-7; TRBD1 matches at 10 bases. Unmatched junction bases numbered 6, after V lost 6 bases and J lost 1 base. From germline, CDR1 is SEHNR and CDR2 FQNEAQ (reference sequence). The CDR3 has 15 residues. CDR3 sequence: CASSTGTGASYEQYF. CDR3 sequence (DNA): TGTGCCAGCAGTACCGGGACAGGGGCTTCCTACGAGCAGTACTTC.

The chain is built from TRBV5-6 and TRBJ2-7; D gene ambiguous. This CDR3 is 14 amino acids long. CDR1 and CDR2 from the germline V gene are SGHDT and YYEEEE. The ends were cut back, 0 bases at V and 2 bases at J, with 9 bases in the middle. The CDR3 nucleotides are TGTGCCAGCAGCTTGGTTTCAGTAGCCTACGAGCAGTACTTC. Its protein is CASSLVSVAYEQYF.

The V and J genes are TRBV2 and TRBJ2-3, with D possibly TRBD2 on 5 matching bases. Trimming stripped 3 bases from V and 0 bases from J, with 10 bases between. This CDR3 has 15 amino acids. CDR1 and CDR2 (germline): SNHLY, FYNNEI. As DNA, the CDR3 is TGTGCCAGCAGTGACTCCGGCGGGAGCACAGATACGCAGTATTTT. Translated: CASSDSGGSTDTQYF.

This chain connects TRBV9 to TRBJ1-2, with 9 positions matching TRBD1. CDR3 length: 17 residues. Unmatched junction bases numbered 11, after V lost 4 bases and J lost 1 base. Germline V gene sequence: CDR1 SGDLS, CDR2 YYNGEE. The CDR3 region is CASSLRDRETINYGYTF. The CDR3 bases are TGTGCCAGCAGCCTCCGGGACAGGGAGACAATTAACTATGGCTACACCTTC.

The chain links TRBV7-9 to TRBJ2-1; 7 nucleotides line up with TRBD2. The V segment lost 5 bases and the J segment 1 base; nucleotides outside the gene matches: 8. The CDR3 runs to 16 residues. CDR1 and CDR2 (germline): SEHNR, FQNEAQ (reference sequence). CDR3 sequence reads: CASSPPNGRSYNEQFF. CDR3 sequence (DNA): TGTGCCAGCAGCCCTCCTAACGGGAGGTCCTACAATGAGCAGTTCTTC.

This clone was counted once. The chain couples TRBV5-1 to TRBJ2-7, with 14 positions matching TRBD2. Germline V CDR1 and CDR2: SGHRS, YFSETQ. V lost 0 bases to trimming and J lost 6 bases; unmatched junction nucleotides: 5. This CDR3 spans 16 amino acids. The CDR3 nucleotides read TGCGCCAGCAGCTTGGGACTAGCGGGAGGGCCGTCCGAGCAGTACTTC. It translates to CASSLGLAGGPSEQYF.

The gene calls are TRBV10-2 and TRBJ2-1; TRBD2 matches at 7 bases. This CDR3 has 13 amino acids. Germline-derived CDR1 and CDR2 are WSHSY and SAAADI. V was clipped by 3 bases and J by 10 bases; unmatched bases: 6. CDR3 in amino acids: CASSDRTSDEQFF. CDR3 DNA: TGCGCCAGCAGTGATCGGACTAGTGACGAGCAGTTCTTC.